This T cell receptor (beta chain) appears in the sequencing data of a study of OX40 agonist ivuxolimab in advanced cancers. Study-wide background: Ivuxolimab, an antibody that agonizes OX40 (CD134), was administered to the patients. Partial responses occurred in Three dose-escalation patients, one with hepatocellular carcinoma and two with cutaneous melanoma.

Produced via immunoSEQ multiplex PCR; TCRdb's table is partial and in-frame only. The sample contains some 77,000 clones, about 90% of which appear only once. Trimming cost V 7 bases and J 1 base, with 19 bases left between them. There are 15 residues in the CDR3. The V gene's germline CDR1 is SQVTM and CDR2 ANQGSEA. Individuals having autoimmune disease history or systemic immunosuppression were not enrolled. Comment on this clone: The sample has other DNA sequences that encode this CDR3 too.

This receptor was obtained from an adult with an advanced solid tumor such as melanoma, head and neck, liver or kidney cancer. V and J are TRBV29-1 and TRBJ1-1; no reliable D call. The sequencing here drew on CD4+ or CD8+ T cells sorted from blood, taken in a trial of the OX40 agonist ivuxolimab. The CDR3 is CSARQAVRTNTEAFF. The CDR3 DNA reads as TGCAGCGCACGGCAGGCGGTCAGAACGAACACTGAAGCTTTCTTT.